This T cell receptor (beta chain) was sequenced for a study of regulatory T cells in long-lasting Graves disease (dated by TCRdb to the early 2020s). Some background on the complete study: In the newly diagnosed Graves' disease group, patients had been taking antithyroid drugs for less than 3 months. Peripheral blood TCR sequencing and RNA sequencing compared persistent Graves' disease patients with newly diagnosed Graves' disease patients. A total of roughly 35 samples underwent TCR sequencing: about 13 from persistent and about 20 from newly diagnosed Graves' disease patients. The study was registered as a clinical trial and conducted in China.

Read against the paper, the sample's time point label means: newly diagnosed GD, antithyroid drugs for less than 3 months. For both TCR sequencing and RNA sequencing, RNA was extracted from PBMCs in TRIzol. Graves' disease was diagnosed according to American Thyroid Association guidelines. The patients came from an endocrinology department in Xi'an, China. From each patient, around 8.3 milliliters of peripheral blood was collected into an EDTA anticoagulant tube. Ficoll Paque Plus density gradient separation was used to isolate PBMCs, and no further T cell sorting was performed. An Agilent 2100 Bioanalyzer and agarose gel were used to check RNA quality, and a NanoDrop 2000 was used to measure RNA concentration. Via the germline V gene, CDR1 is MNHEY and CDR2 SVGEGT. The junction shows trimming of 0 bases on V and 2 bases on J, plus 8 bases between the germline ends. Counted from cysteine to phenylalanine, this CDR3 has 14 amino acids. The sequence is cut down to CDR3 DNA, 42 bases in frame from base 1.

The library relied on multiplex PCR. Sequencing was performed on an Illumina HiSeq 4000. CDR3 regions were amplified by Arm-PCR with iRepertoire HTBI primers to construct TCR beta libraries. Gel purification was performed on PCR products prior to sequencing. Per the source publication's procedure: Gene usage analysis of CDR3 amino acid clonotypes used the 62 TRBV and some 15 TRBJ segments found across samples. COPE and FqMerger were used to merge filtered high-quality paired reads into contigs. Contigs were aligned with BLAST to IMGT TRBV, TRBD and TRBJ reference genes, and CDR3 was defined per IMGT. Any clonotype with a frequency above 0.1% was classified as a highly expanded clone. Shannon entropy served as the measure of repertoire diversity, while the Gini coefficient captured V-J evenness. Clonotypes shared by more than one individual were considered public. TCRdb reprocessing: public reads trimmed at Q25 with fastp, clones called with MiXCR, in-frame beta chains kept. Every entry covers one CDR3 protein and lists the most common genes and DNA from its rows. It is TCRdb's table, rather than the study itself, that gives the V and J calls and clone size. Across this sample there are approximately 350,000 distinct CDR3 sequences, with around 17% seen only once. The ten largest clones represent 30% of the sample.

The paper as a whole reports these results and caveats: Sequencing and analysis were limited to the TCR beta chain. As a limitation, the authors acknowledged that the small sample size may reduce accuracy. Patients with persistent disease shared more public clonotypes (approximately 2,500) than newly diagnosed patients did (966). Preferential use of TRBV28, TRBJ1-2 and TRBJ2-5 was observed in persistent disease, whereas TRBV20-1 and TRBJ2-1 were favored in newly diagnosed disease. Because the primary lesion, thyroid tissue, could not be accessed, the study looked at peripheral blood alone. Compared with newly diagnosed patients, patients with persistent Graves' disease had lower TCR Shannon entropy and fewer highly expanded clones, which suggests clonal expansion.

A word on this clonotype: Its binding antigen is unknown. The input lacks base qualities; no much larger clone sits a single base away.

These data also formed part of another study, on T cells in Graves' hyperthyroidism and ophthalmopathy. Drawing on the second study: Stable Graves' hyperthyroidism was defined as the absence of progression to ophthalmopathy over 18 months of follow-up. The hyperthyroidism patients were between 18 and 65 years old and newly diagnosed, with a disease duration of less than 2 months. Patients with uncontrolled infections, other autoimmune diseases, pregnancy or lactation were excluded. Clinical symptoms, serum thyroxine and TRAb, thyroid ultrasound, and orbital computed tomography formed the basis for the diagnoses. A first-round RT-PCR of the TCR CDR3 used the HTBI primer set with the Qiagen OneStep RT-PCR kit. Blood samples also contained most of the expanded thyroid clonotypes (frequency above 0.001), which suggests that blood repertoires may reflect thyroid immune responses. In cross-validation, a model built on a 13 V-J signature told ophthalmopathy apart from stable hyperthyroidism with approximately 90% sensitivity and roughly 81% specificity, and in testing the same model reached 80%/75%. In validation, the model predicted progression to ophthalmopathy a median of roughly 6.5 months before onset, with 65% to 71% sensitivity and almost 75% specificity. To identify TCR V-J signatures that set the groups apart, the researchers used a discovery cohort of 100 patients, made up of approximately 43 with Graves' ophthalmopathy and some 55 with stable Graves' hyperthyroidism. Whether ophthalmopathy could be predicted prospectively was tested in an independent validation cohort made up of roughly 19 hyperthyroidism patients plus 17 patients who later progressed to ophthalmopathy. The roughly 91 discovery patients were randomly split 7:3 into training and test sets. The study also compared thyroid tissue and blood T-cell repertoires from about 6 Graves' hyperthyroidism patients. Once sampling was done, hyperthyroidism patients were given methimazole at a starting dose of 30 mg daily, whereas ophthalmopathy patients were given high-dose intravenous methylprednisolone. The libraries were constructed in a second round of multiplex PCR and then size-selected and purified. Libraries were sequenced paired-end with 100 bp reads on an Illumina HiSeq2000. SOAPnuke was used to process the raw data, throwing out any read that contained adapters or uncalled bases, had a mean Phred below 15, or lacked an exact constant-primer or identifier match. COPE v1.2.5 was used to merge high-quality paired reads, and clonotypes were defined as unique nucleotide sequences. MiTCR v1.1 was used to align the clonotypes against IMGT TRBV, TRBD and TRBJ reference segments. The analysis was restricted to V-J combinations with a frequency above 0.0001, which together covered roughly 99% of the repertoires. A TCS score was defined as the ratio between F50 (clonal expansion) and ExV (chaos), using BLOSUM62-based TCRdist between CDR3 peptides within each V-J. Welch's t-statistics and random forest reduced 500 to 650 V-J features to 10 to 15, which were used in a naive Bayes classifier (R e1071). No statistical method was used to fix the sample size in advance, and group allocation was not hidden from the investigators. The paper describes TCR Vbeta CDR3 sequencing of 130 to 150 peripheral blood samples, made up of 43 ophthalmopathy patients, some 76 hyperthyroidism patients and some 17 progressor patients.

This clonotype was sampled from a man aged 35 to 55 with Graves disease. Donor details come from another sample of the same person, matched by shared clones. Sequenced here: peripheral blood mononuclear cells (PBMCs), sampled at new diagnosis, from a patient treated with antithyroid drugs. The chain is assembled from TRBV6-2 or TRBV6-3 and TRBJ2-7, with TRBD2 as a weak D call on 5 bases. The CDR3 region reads CASSYSNGAYEQYF. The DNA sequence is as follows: TGTGCCAGCAGTTACTCGAACGGGGCCTACGAGCAGTACTTC.